These 4 T cell receptor delta chains originate from one sample sequenced in a study of γδ T cells in repeated Plasmodium falciparum infection. Flow sorting of PBMC yielded separate Vgamma9/Vdelta2+ and Vdelta2-negative gammadelta T cell populations for bulk repertoire analysis. TCRdb re-identified clones in the multiplex PCR reads via CATT. In the table there are around 46,000 delta-chain clones, roughly 1.9% of which are singletons. Sequencing was performed on gamma-delta T cells from blood. These receptors were collected from a pool of human donors (malaria-infected and uninfected, not separated).

The table lists this clone with many counts. TCRdb shows a much larger clone's protein in place of this DNA's translation, and the two differ at residue 5, likely through a read error; the protein shown is translated from the DNA. The V gene is TRDV1, the J gene TRDJ1; no reliable D call. The J gene is absent in TCRdb and was assigned here via DNA matching to germline. Germline lookup yields CDR1 TSWWSYY and CDR2 QGS. Trimming stripped 4 bases from V and 0 bases from J, with 15 bases between. The CDR3 is 16 amino acids. CDR3 amino acids: CALGGIRQGYTDKLIF. The CDR3 DNA follows: TGTGCTCTTGGGGGAATCCGTCAGGGGTACACCGATAAACTCATCTTT.

As to this clone: This probably arose from a read error, given a far larger clone one base away. Different DNA sequences within this sample yield the same CDR3. For the CDR3, the DNA is TGTGCTCTTGGGTCCCCCTTCTCCGATAAACTCATCTTC. It is translated as CALGSPFSDKLIF. The V call is TRDV1, the J call TRDJ1; tentative D call: TRDD2 (5 bases). Germline V gene sequence: CDR1 TSWWSYY, CDR2 QGS. The CDR3 runs 13 residues.

This chain connects TRDV2 to TRDJ1; 8 bases line up with TRDD3. The J gene, missing from TCRdb, was assigned here through DNA to germline matching. Per the germline V gene, CDR1 is GEAIGNYY and CDR2 is EKD. There are 22 residues in the CDR3. V shed 1 base and J 2 bases; nucleotides not matched to a gene: 26. CDR3 sequence (DNA): TGTGCCTGTGACACAATAGAAAAGAGGGGGACTGGGGATACAAGAGAGACCGATAAACTCATCTTT. It codes for CACDTIEKRGTGDTRETDKLIF.

About this clone: The mismatch at residue 4 between this DNA's translation and the TCRdb protein of a much larger clone likely reflects a read error; the protein shown is translated from the DNA. Written as DNA, the CDR3 is TGTGCTCTTGAGAGAAGGGGCTTACGGTGTGGGGGAAAACGTACCGATAAACTCATCTTT. Its protein is CALERRGLRCGGKRTDKLIF. The chain employs TRDV1 and TRDJ1, with 7 bases matching TRDD3. The J gene, not given by TCRdb, was assigned here from a germline match of the nucleotide sequence. The CDR3 extends over 20 amino acids. Germline CDR1 is TSWWSYY and CDR2 is QGS. With V trimmed by 7 bases and J by 2 bases, 25 bases remained unmatched.